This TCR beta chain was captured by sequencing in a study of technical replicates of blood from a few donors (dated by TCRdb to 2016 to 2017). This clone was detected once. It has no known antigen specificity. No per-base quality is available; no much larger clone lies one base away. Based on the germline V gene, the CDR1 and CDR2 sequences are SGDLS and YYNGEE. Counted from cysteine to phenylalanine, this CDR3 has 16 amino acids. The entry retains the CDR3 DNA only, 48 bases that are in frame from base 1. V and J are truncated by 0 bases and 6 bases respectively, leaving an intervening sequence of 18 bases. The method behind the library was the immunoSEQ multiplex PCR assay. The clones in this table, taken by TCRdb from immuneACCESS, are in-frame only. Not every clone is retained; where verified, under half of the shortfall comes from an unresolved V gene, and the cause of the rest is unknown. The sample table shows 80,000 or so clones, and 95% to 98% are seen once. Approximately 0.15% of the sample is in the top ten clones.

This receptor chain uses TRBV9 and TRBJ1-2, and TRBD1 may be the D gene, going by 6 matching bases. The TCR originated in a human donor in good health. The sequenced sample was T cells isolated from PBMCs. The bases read TGTGCCAGCAGCGTAGCCTCGGGACAAAGCTTCCATGGCTACACCTTC. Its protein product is CASSVASGQSFHGYTF.